This TCR beta chain appears in the sequencing data of a study of blood T cells in healthy people across ages. Findings of the study overall: The study found more naive CD4+ cells and higher diversity in long-lived than aged donors.

Germline V gene data show CDR1 as GTSNPN and CDR2 as SVGIG (reference sequence). This CDR3 is built from 15 residues. V was shortened by 0 bases and J by 2 bases, with 12 bases between the two germline ends. The authors ran a second PCR of about 7 to 12 cycles using a sample-barcoded 5' primer and a J-beta primer mix. MiXCR, run by TCRdb on the 5' RACE reads, gives a single entry per CDR3 protein. The sample yields around 1,700,000 distinct CDR3 sequences, 28% seen once. Remarks on this clonotype: Its specificity is unknown.

The sequencing sample was made of blood. The receptor was derived from a woman aged 30 to 39 in good health. The chain recombines TRBV30 with TRBJ2-3, with no clear D. The chain's CDR3 is CAWSVPGPVTDTQYF. As DNA, the CDR3 is TGTGCCTGGAGTGTACCCGGGCCAGTCACAGATACGCAGTATTTT. The full variable domain, with the rest looked up from reference TRBV30 and TRBJ2-3, is SQTIHQWPATLVQPVGSPLSLECTVEGTSNPNLYWYRQAAGRGLQLLFYSVGIGQISSEVPQNLSASRPQDRQFILSSKKLLLSDSGFYLCAWSVPGPVTDTQYFGPGTRLTVL.